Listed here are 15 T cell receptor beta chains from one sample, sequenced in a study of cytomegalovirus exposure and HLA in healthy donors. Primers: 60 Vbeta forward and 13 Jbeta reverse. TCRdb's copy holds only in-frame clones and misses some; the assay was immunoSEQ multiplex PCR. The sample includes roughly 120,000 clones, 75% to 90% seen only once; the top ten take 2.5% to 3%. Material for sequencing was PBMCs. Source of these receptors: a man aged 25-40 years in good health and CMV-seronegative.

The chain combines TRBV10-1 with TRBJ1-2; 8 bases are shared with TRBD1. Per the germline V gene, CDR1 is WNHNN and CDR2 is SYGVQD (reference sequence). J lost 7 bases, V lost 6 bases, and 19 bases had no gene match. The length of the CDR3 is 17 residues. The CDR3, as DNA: TGCGCCAGCAGGATCTGGCCCACAGGGGGAGTCGGTTCTGGCTACACCTTC. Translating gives CASRIWPTGGVGSGYTF.

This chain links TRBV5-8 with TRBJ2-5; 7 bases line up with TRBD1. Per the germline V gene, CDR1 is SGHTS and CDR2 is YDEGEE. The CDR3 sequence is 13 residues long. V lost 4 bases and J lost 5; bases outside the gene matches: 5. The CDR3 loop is CASSNRGGETQYF. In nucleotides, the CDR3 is TGTGCCAGCAGCAACAGGGGCGGGGAGACCCAGTACTTC.

The CDR3 DNA reads as TGTGCCTGGAATATGGCGGGAGGTTCAGATACGCAGTATTTT. Translated: CAWNMAGGSDTQYF. The chain combines TRBV30 with TRBJ2-3; 8 bases agree with TRBD2. This CDR3 comprises 14 residues. After removal of 4 bases from V and 4 bases from J, the junction contained 7 bases not matched to a gene. The germline V gene has CDR1 GTSNPN and CDR2 SVGIG (reference sequence).

DNA for the CDR3: TGTGCCAGTTGGGTTAGCCCCCTCTACGAGCAGTACTTC. Amino acid sequence: CASWVSPLYEQYF. V gene TRBV19 combines with J gene TRBJ2-7; no reliable D call. This CDR3 comprises 13 residues. Germline CDR1 LNHDA, CDR2 SQIVND (reference sequence). Trimming left V 8 bases short and J 3 bases short, with 14 bases between.

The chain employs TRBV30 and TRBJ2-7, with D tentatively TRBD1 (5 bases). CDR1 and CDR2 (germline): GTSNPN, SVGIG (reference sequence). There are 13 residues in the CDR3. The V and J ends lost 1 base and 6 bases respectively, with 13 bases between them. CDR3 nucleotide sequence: TGTGCCTGGAGTGGGCAGGGCCCCTTCGAGCAGTACTTC. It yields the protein CAWSGQGPFEQYF. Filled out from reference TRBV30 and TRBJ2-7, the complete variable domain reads SQTIHQWPATLVQPVGSPLSLECTVEGTSNPNLYWYRQAAGRGLQLLFYSVGIGQISSEVPQNLSASRPQDRQFILSSKKLLLSDSGFYLCAWSGQGPFEQYFGPGTRLTVT.

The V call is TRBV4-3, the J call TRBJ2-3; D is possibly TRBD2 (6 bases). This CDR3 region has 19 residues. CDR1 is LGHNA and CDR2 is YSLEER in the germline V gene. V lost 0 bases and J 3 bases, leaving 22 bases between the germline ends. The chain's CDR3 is CASSQDQSFQRVTTDTQYF. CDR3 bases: TGCGCCAGCAGCCAAGATCAATCCTTCCAGCGGGTTACGACAGATACGCAGTATTTT.

Here the CDR3 reads CASRTGTEGNTIYF. CDR3 bases: TGCGCCAGCCGAACCGGGACAGAGGGAAACACCATATATTTT. The V call is TRBV5-1, the J call TRBJ1-3; 7 bases line up with TRBD1. The CDR3 loop spans 14 amino acids. Trimming at V came to 7 bases and at J to 4 bases, leaving 8 bases not matched to a gene. In germline, CDR1 is SGHRS, CDR2 YFSETQ.

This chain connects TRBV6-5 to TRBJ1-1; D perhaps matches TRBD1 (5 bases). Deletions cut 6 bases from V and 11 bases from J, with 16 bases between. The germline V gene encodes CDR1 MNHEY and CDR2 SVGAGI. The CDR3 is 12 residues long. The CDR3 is CASSRDSLWAFF. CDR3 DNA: TGTGCCAGCAGCCGCGACAGTTTGTGGGCTTTCTTT.

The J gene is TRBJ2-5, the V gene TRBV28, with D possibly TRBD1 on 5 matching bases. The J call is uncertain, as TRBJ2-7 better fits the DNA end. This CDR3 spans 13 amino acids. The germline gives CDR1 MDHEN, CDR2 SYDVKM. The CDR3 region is CASSSDRVYEQYF. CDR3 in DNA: TGTGCCAGCAGTTCTGACAGAGTCTACGAGCAGTACTTC.

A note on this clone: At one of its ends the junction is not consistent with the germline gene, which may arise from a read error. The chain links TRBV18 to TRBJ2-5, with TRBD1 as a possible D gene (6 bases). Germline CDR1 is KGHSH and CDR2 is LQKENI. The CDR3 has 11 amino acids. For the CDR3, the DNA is TGTGCCAGCTCGCCACCAGGGGCCCAGTACTTC. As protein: CASSPPGAQYF.

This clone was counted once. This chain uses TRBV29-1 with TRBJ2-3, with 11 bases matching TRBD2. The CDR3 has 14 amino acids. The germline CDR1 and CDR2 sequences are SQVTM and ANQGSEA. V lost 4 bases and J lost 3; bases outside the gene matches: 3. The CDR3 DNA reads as TGCAGCGTTGGACTAGCGGGAAATACAGATACGCAGTATTTT. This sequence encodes CSVGLAGNTDTQYF.

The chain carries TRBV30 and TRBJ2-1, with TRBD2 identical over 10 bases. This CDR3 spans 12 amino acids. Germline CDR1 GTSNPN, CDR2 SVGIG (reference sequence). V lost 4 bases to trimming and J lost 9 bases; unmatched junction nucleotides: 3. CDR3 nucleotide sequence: TGTGCCTGGACTAGCGGGAGTACTGAGCAGTTCTTC. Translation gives CAWTSGSTEQFF. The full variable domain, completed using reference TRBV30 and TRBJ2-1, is SQTIHQWPATLVQPVGSPLSLECTVEGTSNPNLYWYRQAAGRGLQLLFYSVGIGQISSEVPQNLSASRPQDRQFILSSKKLLLSDSGFYLCAWTSGSTEQFFGPGTRLTVL.

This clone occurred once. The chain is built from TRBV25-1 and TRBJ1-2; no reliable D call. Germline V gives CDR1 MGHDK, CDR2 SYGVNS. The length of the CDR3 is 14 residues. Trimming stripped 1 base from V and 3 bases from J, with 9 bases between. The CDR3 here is CASSEFGTDYGYTF. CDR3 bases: TGTGCCAGCAGTGAATTCGGTACAGACTATGGCTACACCTTC.

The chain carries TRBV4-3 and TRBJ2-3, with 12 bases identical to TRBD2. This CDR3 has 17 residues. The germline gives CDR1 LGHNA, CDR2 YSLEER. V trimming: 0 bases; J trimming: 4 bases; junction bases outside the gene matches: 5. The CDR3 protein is CASSQDRTSGNSDTQYF. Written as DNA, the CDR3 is TGCGCCAGCAGCCAAGATAGGACTAGCGGGAACTCAGATACGCAGTATTTT.

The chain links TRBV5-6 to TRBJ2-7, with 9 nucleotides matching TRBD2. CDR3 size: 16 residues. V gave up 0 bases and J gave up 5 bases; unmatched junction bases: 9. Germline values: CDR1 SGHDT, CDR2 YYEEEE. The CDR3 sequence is CASSLVVIAGEHEQYF. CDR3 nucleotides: TGTGCCAGCAGCTTGGTGGTGATAGCGGGAGAGCACGAGCAGTACTTC.